The 9 T cell receptor beta chains below all came from one sample that was sequenced in a study of PD-1 blockade in classical Hodgkin lymphoma. This sample's time point: cycle 4 day 1 (C4D1), after six to seven weeks of nivolumab. No patient escaped relapse after autologous stem cell transplantation, and brentuximab vedotin exposure varied. Assay: immunoSEQ multiplex PCR; the TCRdb copy retains only in-frame clones and omits some. In the table there are about 110,000 clones, around 90% of which are singletons. The specimen comprised peripheral blood mononuclear cells (PBMCs), sampled before the fourth cycle of nivolumab. Source of these receptors: a human donor with classical Hodgkin lymphoma.

The chain couples TRBV4-1 to TRBJ1-3, with TRBD1 as a possible D gene (5 bases). Germline lookup yields CDR1 MGHRA and CDR2 YSYEKL. This CDR3 comprises 16 residues. V dropped 1 base and J dropped 0 bases, with 10 bases sitting between them. CDR3 region: CASSQGDADSGNTIYF. For the CDR3, the DNA is TGCGCCAGCAGCCAAGGGGACGCAGACTCTGGAAACACCATATATTTT.

The rearrangement uses TRBV29-1 and TRBJ2-3; D possibly corresponds to TRBD1 (5 bases). The germline CDR1 and CDR2 sequences are SQVTM and ANQGSEA. V was shortened by 1 base and J by 4 bases, with 15 bases between the two germline ends. The CDR3 covers 15 residues. CDR3 DNA: TGCAGCGTTGAAGTGGATAGGGGAAATCCAGATACGCAGTATTTT. Its translation: CSVEVDRGNPDTQYF.

This chain links TRBV15 with TRBJ2-3; D is uncertain. V lost 4 bases and J lost 2, with 10 bases in between. The CDR3 is 14 amino acids. Germline assignment: CDR1 LNHNV and CDR2 YYDKDF (reference sequence). The CDR3 DNA sequence: TGTGCCACCAGCAATAGAGTCTCCACAGATACGCAGTATTTT. The encoded protein is CATSNRVSTDTQYF. Filled out from reference TRBV15 and TRBJ2-3, the complete variable domain reads DAMVIQNPRYQVTQFGKPVTLSCSQTLNHNVMYWYQQKSSQAPKLLFHYYDKDFNNEADTPDNFQSRRPNTSFCFLDIRSPGLGDTAMYLCATSNRVSTDTQYFGPGTRLTVL.

As regards this clone: In the same sample, other DNA sequences code for this CDR3. The chain joins TRBV5-4 to TRBJ1-1, with D possibly being TRBD1 (5 bases). Germline V gene data show CDR1 as SGHNT and CDR2 as YYREEE (reference sequence). The CDR3 spans 14 residues. The V and J ends lost 2 bases and 1 base respectively, with 9 bases between them. CDR3 sequence: CASSFRGQNTEAFF. As DNA, the CDR3 is TGTGCCAGCAGCTTCCGGGGCCAGAACACTGAAGCTTTCTTT.

The genes are TRBV4-3 and TRBJ2-3, with 9 bases identical to TRBD1. J was trimmed by 5 bases and V by 1 base; bases with no gene match: 7. This CDR3 contains 16 residues. In germline, CDR1 is LGHNA, CDR2 YSLEER. This CDR3 reads CASSQATGGTGDTQYF. As DNA, the CDR3 is TGCGCCAGCAGCCAAGCCACAGGGGGCACGGGAGATACGCAGTATTTT.

V usage is TRBV19 and J usage is TRBJ1-5, with a weak D call TRBD1 (5 bases). Between the trimmed V and J ends, which lost 1 base and 10 bases, there was a span of 14 bases. This CDR3 contains 14 residues. Germline CDR1 is LNHDA and CDR2 is SQIVND (reference sequence). The DNA of the CDR3 is TGTGCCAGTAGTATAGGGCAGGGAAAGGGCCCCCAGCATTTT. It yields the protein CASSIGQGKGPQHF.

This clone has only a few counts. The V call is TRBV19, the J call TRBJ1-1; weak D call: TRBD1 (5 bases). CDR1 is LNHDA, CDR2 SQIVND, per germline (reference sequence). This CDR3 spans 12 amino acids. With 3 bases removed from V and 5 bases from J, the gap between germline ends came to 7 bases. The CDR3: CASSIPGTEAFF. The CDR3 DNA is TGTGCCAGTAGTATCCCAGGGACTGAAGCTTTCTTT.

This clone was recorded only once. The rearrangement uses TRBV18 and TRBJ2-2; maybe TRBD2 (6 bases). This CDR3 region has 15 residues. Trimming shortened V by 3 bases and J by 4 bases, and 12 bases separated the two germline ends. Germline lookup yields CDR1 KGHSH and CDR2 LQKENI. CDR3 amino acids: CASSPGQGGTGELFF. The CDR3 DNA reads TGTGCCAGCTCACCTGGGCAGGGAGGCACCGGGGAGCTGTTTTTT. The whole variable domain, remainder taken from reference TRBV18 and TRBJ2-2, is NAGVMQNPRHLVRRRGQEARLRCSPMKGHSHVYWYRQLPEEGLKFMVYLQKENIIDESGMPKERFSAEFPKEGPSILRIQQVVRGDSAAYFCASSPGQGGTGELFFGEGSRLTVL.

The J gene is TRBJ1-2, the V gene TRBV7-9; no clear D. Looked up from germline, CDR1 is SEHNR and CDR2 is FQNEAQ (reference sequence). Trimming took 1 base from V and 4 from J, leaving 10 bases between them. The CDR3 runs 14 residues. The CDR3 loop is CASSLEGGSYGYTF. CDR3 sequence (DNA): TGTGCCAGCAGCTTAGAGGGCGGCTCCTATGGCTACACCTTC.